This entry features one TCR beta chain sequence. What it binds is not known. Following a roughly ten-day culture, CD4+ T cells were purified. Sequenced by immunoSEQ multiplex PCR; TCRdb stores in-frame clones only, minus some. Of fewer than 75,000 clones in the sample, 77% were seen once. This CDR3 is built from 14 residues. V lost 3 bases and J lost 8, with 13 bases in between. CDR1 and CDR2 (germline): LNHDA, SQIVND (reference sequence). This specimen comes from a study of vaccination effects on CD4 cells after COVID-19. General study findings and limits: Marked clonal contraction of infection- and vaccine-induced clones was seen late after vaccination.

V and J are TRBV19 and TRBJ1-4; no definite D call. The sequence came from a human donor who received a COVID-19 vaccine. The sequencing used CD4+ T cells from PBMCs cultured without peptide, collected before COVID-19 vaccination. The CDR3 nucleotides read TGTGCCAGTAGTATGGCCAAACGGGTGGAAAAACTGTTTTTT. It translates to CASSMAKRVEKLFF.